A selection of T cell receptor beta chains follows, all from one sample in a study of neurological immune-mediated disorders. TCRdb reprocessed the 5' RACE reads via MiXCR and lists one record per CDR3 protein. The sample has around 130,000 distinct CDR3 sequences; about 3.2% are singletons. What was sequenced was PBMCs. The receptors here all came from a woman in her thirties with multiple sclerosis. The CDR3 runs from the conserved cysteine through the conserved F or W. For some rows the clone size is stated as once, few or many, or as a class when expanded; others skip it.

size	V	J	CDR3
many	TRBV12-3/TRBV12-4	TRBJ1-5	CASSLVGQGYQPQHF
many	TRBV5-6	TRBJ2-1	CASSFLATSGCNEQFF
many	TRBV12-3/TRBV12-4	TRBJ1-2	CASSWDSYGYTF
.	TRBV7-2	TRBJ2-3	CASSSVRGVWDTQYF
many	TRBV3-1	TRBJ1-3	CASSQQEGALTGNTIYF
many	TRBV10-3	TRBJ2-1	CAIREGLAGVYNEQFF
many	TRBV7-2	TRBJ1-5	CASSLEAAANQPQHF
many	TRBV12-3/TRBV12-4	TRBJ1-4	CATHRERLNEKLFF
many	TRBV7-8	TRBJ2-7	CASSPPTRQYEQYF
many	TRBV7-9	TRBJ1-6	CASSPGGGPNSPLHF
many	TRBV7-9	TRBJ2-2	CASRRLRVGPESRGELFF
many	TRBV10-3	TRBJ2-5	CAISGSEETQYF
many	TRBV5-6	TRBJ1-6	CASSLEYGGSPLHF
many	TRBV14	TRBJ2-1	CASSPISHEQFF
many	TRBV20-1	TRBJ1-5	CSVAKSGNWVYGNQPQHF
many	TRBV5-1	TRBJ1-2	CASSPGTADYGYTF
many	TRBV5-1	TRBJ2-1	CASSLGQGLGPFF
many	TRBV20-1	TRBJ1-1	CSAPRGQGPGEAFF
many	TRBV28	TRBJ1-1	CASSSPGRSEAFF
many	TRBV20-1	TRBJ2-3	CSGRREMETDTQYF
many	TRBV5-6	TRBJ2-5	CASSSYEGTSAALQTQYF
many	TRBV7-9	TRBJ2-5	CASSATTGGAETQYF
.	TRBV7-2	TRBJ2-1	CDSSTPADEQFF
many	TRBV9	TRBJ2-3	CASSADLGLDTQYF
few	TRBV29-1	TRBJ2-7	CSVGLAERYEQYF
many	TRBV7-9	TRBJ1-4	CASSPYSESREKLFF
many	TRBV20-1	TRBJ1-2	CSAPQAGSNYGYTF
many	TRBV20-1	TRBJ1-1	CSAPAPSNTEAFF
.	TRBV6-2/TRBV6-3	TRBJ2-7	CASTGPSLEQYF
many	TRBV20-1	TRBJ2-7	CSARDLDNSYEQYF
many	TRBV7-2	TRBJ1-6	CASSPRQGNSPLHF
many	TRBV5-1	TRBJ2-1	CASSLGVLAGVYNEQFF
many	TRBV5-1	TRBJ2-7	CASSADRGGGEQYF
medium-sized	TRBV29-1	TRBJ2-3	CSVALANTQYF
few	TRBV7-2	TRBJ2-2	CASSPWRMGTGELFF